This paragraph reports one T cell receptor beta chain. Its antigen is undetermined. The repertoire was sequenced with immunoSEQ multiplex PCR; TCRdb's copy has only in-frame clones and lacks some. The data show 35,000 or so clones, with more than 70% seen just once and approximately 15% held by the top ten. The sample belongs to a study of PD-L1 blockade in urothelial cancer. The CDR3 has 11 amino acids. The germline V gene has CDR1 MNHNY and CDR2 SVGAGI (reference sequence). Trimming pared 3 bases from V and 6 bases from J, leaving 6 bases between. All patients carried locally advanced or metastatic urothelial carcinoma. General observations from the study: Pretreatment clonality of the blood TCR repertoire below the median was predictive of superior survival.

This clonotype was sampled from a man between 60 and 75 years old with urothelial cancer. The chain couples TRBV6-6 to TRBJ2-7; D is ambiguous. Sequencing was performed on PBMCs, taken around atezolizumab (anti-PD-L1) treatment. The CDR3 DNA follows: TGTGCCAGCAGTTATATGGCCGAGCAGTACTTC. The encoded protein is CASSYMAEQYF.